This T cell receptor (beta chain) was captured in a study of OX40 agonist ivuxolimab in advanced cancers. Study in general: Earlier anti-PD-1, anti-PD-L1 or anti-CTLA-4 therapy was permitted; about 39% had received some.

The CDR3 extends over 14 amino acids. Germline CDR1 and CDR2: MNHEY and SMNVEV (reference sequence). The V gene end was trimmed by 8 bases and the J gene end by 4 bases; junction bases not matched to a gene: 7. Sequencing was performed with immunoSEQ multiplex PCR; in TCRdb, only in-frame clones are kept and a portion is missing. The data contain about 14,000 clones, 82% of them seen just once; the ten biggest clones take up about 39%. Sequencing used CD4+ or CD8+ T cells sorted from blood, obtained in a trial of the OX40 agonist ivuxolimab. The source is an adult with an advanced solid tumor such as melanoma, head and neck, liver or kidney cancer. The rearrangement links TRBV27 to TRBJ1-2; 10 positions match TRBD1. The CDR3 sequence is CASSTGTGVYGYTF. In DNA, the CDR3 is TGTGCCAGCTCAACCGGGACAGGGGTCTATGGCTACACCTTC.